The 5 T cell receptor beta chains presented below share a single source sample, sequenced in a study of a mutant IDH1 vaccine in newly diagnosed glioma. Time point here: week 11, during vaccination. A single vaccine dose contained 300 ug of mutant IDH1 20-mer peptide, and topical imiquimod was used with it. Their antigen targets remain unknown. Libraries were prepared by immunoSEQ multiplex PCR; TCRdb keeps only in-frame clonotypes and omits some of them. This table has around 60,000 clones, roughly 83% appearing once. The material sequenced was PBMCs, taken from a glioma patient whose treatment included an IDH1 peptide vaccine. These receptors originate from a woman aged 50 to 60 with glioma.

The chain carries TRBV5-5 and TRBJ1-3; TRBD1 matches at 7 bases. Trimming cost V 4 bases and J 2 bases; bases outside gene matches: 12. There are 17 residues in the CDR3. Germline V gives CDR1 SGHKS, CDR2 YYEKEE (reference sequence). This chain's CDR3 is CASSPAGGLVAGNTIYF. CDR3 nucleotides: TGTGCCAGCAGCCCTGCAGGGGGTCTAGTTGCTGGAAACACCATATATTTT.

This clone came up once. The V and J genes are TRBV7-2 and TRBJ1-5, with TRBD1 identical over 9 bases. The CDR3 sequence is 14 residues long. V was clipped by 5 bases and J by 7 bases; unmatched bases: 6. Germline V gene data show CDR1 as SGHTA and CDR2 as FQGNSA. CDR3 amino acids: CASSPKQGAQPQHF. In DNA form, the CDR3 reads TGTGCCAGCAGCCCAAAACAGGGGGCCCAGCCCCAGCATTTT. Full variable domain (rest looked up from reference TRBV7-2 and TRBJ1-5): GAGVSQSPSNKVTEKGKDVELRCDPISGHTALYWYRQSLGQGLEFLIYFQGNSAPDKSGLPSDRFSAERTGGSVSTLTIQRTQQEDSAVYLCASSPKQGAQPQHFGDGTRLSIL.

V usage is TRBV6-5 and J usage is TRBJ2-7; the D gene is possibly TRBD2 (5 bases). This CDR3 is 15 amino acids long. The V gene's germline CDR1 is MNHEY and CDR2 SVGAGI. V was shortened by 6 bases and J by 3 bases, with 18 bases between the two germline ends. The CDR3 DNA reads TGTGCCAGCAGCCGCTATCATGGGGAGCTCTACGAGCAGTACTTC. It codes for CASSRYHGELYEQYF.

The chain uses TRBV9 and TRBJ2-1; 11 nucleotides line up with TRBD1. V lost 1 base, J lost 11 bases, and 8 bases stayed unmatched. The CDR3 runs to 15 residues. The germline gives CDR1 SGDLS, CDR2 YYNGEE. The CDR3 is CASSVSGTGGSKQFF. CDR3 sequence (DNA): TGTGCCAGCAGCGTAAGTGGGACAGGGGGGAGTAAGCAGTTCTTC.

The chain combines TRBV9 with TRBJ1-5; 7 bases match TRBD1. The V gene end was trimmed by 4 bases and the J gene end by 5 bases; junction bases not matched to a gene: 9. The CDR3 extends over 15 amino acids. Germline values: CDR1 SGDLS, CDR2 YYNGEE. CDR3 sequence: CASSQGGDSDQPQHF. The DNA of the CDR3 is TGTGCCAGCAGCCAGGGGGGGGACAGCGATCAGCCCCAGCATTTT.